The following is a T cell receptor (beta chain) sequence with its context. The data belong to a study of tumour-infiltrating T cells in Burkitt lymphoma. In the study overall: Survival, overall and progression-free, tracked with productive clonality.

Libraries were prepared by immunoSEQ multiplex PCR; TCRdb keeps only in-frame clonotypes and omits some of them. The top ten clones hold about 2.2% of a sample with around 5,600 clones, more than 7.5% of them seen once. This clonotype was obtained from a human donor with diffuse large B-cell lymphoma. Sequenced material: tumor tissue.

CDR3 nucleotide sequence: TGTGCCAGCTCACAGGGACTAGCAGGAATAGATACGCAGTATTTT. As protein: CASSQGLAGIDTQYF. The chain is built from TRBV18 and TRBJ2-3; 9 bases align to TRBD2. CDR1 KGHSH and CDR2 LQKENI come from the germline V gene. The trim removed 4 bases at V and 5 bases at J, leaving 7 bases unmatched. The CDR3 contains 15 residues.